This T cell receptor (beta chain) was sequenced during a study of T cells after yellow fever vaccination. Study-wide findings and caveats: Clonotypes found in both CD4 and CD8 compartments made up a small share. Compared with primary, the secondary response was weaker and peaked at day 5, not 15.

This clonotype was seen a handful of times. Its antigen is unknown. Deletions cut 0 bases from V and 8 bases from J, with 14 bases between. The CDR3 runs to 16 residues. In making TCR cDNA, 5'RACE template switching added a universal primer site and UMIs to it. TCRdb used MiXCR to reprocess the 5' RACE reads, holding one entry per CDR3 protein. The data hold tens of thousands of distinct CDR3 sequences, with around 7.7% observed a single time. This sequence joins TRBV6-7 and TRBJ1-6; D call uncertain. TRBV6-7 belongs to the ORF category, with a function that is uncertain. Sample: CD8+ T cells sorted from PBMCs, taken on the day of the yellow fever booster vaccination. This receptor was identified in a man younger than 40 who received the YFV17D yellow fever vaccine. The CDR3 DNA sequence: TGTGCCAGCAGTTACTCGAGGCTAAGGTTTCATTCACCCCTCCACTTT. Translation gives CASSYSRLRFHSPLHF.